The sequence of this TCR beta chain was determined in a study of identical twins. TCRdb fed the 5' RACE reads into MiXCR, producing one record per CDR3 protein. The sample yields roughly 630,000 distinct CDR3 sequences, roughly 7.2% seen once. This clonotype was counted between two and nine times. V was shortened by 2 bases and J by 2 bases, with 16 bases between the two germline ends. Germline V gene lookup returns CDR1 DFQATT and CDR2 SNEGSKA (reference sequence). The CDR3 spans 15 residues. A further study also used this sample, focusing on yellow fever vaccine responses in identical twins.

The source is a woman aged 18-29 years in good health. Sequences were obtained from PBMCs. The rearrangement uses TRBV20-1 and TRBJ2-7; tentative D call: TRBD1 (6 bases). For the CDR3, the DNA is TGCAGTGCTAGATTATTAGGGGGACCCGCCTACGAGCAGTACTTC. It encodes CSARLLGGPAYEQYF.